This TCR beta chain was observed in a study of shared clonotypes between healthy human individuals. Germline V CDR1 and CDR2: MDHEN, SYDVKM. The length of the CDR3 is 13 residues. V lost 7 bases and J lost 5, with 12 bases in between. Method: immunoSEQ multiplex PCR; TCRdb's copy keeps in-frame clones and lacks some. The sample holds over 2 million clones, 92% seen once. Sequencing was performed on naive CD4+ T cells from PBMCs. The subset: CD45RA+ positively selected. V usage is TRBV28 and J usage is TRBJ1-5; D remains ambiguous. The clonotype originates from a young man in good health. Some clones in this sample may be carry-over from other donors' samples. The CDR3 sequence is CASIDTRYQPQHF. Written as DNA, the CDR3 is TGTGCCAGCATCGACACCCGTTATCAGCCCCAGCATTTT.